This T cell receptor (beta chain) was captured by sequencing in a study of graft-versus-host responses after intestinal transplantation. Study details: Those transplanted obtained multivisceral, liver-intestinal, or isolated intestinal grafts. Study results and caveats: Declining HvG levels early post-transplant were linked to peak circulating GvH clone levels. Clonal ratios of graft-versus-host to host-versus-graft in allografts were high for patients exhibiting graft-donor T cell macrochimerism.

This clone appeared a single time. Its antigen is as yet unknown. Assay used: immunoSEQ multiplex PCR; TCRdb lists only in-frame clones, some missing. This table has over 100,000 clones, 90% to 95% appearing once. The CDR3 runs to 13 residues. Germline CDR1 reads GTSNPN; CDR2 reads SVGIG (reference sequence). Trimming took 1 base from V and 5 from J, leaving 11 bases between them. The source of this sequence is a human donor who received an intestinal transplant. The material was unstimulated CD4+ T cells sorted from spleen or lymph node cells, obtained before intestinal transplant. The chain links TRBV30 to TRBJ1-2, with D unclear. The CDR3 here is CAWSGPGEYGYTF. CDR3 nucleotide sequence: TGTGCCTGGAGTGGACCCGGCGAGTATGGCTACACCTTC.